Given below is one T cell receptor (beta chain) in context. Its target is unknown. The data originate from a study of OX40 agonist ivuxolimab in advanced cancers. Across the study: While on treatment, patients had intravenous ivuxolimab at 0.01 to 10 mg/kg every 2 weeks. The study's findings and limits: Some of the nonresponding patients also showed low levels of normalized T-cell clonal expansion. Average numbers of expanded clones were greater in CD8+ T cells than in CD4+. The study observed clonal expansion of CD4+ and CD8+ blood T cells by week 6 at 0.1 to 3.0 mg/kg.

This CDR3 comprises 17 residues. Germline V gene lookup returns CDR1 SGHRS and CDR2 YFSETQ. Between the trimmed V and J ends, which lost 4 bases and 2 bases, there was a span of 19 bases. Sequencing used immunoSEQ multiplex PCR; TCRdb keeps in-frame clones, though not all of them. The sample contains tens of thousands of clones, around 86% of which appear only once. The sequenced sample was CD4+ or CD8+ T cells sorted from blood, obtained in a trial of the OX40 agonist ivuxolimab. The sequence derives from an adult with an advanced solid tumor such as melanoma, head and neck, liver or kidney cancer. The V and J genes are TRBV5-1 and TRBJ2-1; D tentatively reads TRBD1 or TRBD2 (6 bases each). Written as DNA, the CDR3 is TGCGCCAGCAGCGTAGTCGGGGGCCCTCCTACCTACAATGAGCAGTTCTTC. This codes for CASSVVGGPPTYNEQFF.